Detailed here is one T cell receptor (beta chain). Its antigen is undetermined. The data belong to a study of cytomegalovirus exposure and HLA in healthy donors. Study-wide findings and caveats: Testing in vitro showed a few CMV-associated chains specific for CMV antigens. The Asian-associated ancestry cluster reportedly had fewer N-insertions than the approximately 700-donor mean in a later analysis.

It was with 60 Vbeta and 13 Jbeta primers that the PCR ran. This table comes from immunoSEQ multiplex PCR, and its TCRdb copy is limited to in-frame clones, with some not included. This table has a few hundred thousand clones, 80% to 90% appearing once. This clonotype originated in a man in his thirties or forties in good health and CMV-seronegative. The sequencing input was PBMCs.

CDR3 coding DNA: TGCGCCAGCAGTGAGACTAGCGGGGGGCCCAACGAGCAGTACTTC. Encoded protein: CASSETSGGPNEQYF. This sequence joins TRBV5-1 and TRBJ2-7; 13 positions agree with TRBD2. Unmatched junction bases numbered 7, after V lost 5 bases and J lost 5 bases. From germline, CDR1 is SGHRS and CDR2 YFSETQ. This CDR3 is 15 amino acids long.